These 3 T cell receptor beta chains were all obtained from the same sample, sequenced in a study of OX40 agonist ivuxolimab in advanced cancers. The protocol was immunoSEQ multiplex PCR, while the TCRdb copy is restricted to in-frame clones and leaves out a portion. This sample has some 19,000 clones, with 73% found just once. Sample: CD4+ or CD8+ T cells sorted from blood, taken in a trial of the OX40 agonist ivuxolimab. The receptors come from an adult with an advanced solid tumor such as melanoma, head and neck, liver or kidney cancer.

The CDR3 reads CASSPGLADFSDTQYF. The DNA of the CDR3 is TGCGCCAGCAGTCCGGGACTAGCGGATTTTTCAGATACGCAGTATTTT. The chain recombines TRBV10-1 with TRBJ2-3; 11 bases match TRBD2. CDR1 is WNHNN, CDR2 SYGVQD, per germline (reference sequence). The CDR3 runs to 16 residues. Trimming cost V 5 bases and J 4 bases; bases outside gene matches: 8.

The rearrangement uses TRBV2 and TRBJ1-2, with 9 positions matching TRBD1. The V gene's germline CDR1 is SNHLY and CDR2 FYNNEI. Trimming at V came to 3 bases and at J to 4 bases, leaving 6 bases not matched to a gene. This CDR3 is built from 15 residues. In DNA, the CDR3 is TGTGCCAGCAGTGAGAGCCGGGACAGGGCCTATGGCTACACCTTC. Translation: CASSESRDRAYGYTF.

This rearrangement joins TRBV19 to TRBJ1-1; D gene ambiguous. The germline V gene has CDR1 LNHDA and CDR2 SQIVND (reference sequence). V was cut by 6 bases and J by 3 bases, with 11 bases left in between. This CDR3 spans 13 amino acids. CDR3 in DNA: TGTGCCAGTAGCTTAGTGGGGTACACTGAAGCTTTCTTT. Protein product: CASSLVGYTEAFF.